These 8 T cell receptor beta chains came from one sample sequenced in a study of HIV-infected patients and healthy controls. TCRdb re-called the 5' RACE reads through MiXCR, storing one row per CDR3 protein. The sample contains about 67,000 distinct CDR3 sequences, roughly 16% of which appear only once. The specimen was CD4+ T cells from blood. Receptor source: a human donor in good health.

The J gene is TRBJ2-7, the V gene TRBV20-1; D remains ambiguous. CDR1 is DFQATT and CDR2 is SNEGSKA in the germline V gene (reference sequence). Trimming pared 0 bases from V and 7 bases from J, leaving 7 bases between. The CDR3 contains 11 residues. The CDR3 DNA is TGCAGTGCTAGAGAGGGGAAGGAGCAGTACTTC. Encoded protein: CSAREGKEQYF.

J is TRBJ2-1 and V is TRBV25-1; no reliable D call. CDR3 size: 14 residues. The V and J ends lost 7 bases and 6 bases respectively, with 16 bases between them. Per germline, CDR1 MGHDK and CDR2 SYGVNS. For the CDR3, the DNA is TGTGCCAGCACCCCCCCCTTGGGCCCCAATGAGCAGTTCTTC. Protein: CASTPPLGPNEQFF.

The rearrangement joins TRBV20-1 to TRBJ2-2, with a weak D call TRBD2 (6 bases). With 3 bases removed from V and 1 base from J, the gap between germline ends came to 15 bases. The CDR3 is made up of 16 amino acids. CDR1 and CDR2 from the germline V gene are DFQATT and SNEGSKA (reference sequence). The CDR3 DNA follows: TGCAGTGCTAGGGTGGGGGGACGGAAGAACACCGGGGAGCTGTTTTTT. It specifies CSARVGGRKNTGELFF.

The gene calls are TRBV6-2 or TRBV6-3 and TRBJ2-1; 10 positions match TRBD2. From germline, CDR1 is MNHEY and CDR2 SVGEGT. The CDR3 extends over 15 amino acids. J gave up 5 bases and V 8 bases, and 9 bases lay outside the gene matches. The CDR3 loop reads CASSLGLARNNEQFF. The CDR3 DNA reads as TGTGCCAGCTCGCTGGGACTAGCGAGGAACAATGAGCAGTTCTTC.

This chain joins TRBV7-2 and TRBJ1-1, with 9 bases that match TRBD1. V gave up 3 bases and J gave up 4 bases; unmatched junction bases: 6. The CDR3 length is 15 residues. Looked up from germline, CDR1 is SGHTA and CDR2 is FQGNSA. DNA for the CDR3: TGTGCCAGCAGCTTGATACAGGGGGCGGGCACTGAAGCTTTCTTT. It translates to CASSLIQGAGTEAFF.

J is TRBJ1-5 and V is TRBV19, with D uncertain. The CDR3 runs to 13 residues. CDR1 LNHDA and CDR2 SQIVND come from the germline V gene (reference sequence). V was pared by 3 bases and J by 4 bases, with 7 bases between. The CDR3, as DNA: TGTGCCAGTAGTATGGTTACAAATCAGCCCCAGCATTTT. It is translated as CASSMVTNQPQHF.

This clonotype was counted a few times. The rearrangement joins TRBV6-4 to TRBJ1-1; D gene unclear. Germline CDR1 and CDR2: MRHNA and SNTAGT. Trimming removed 3 bases at V and 4 bases at J, with 15 bases between. This CDR3 has 15 residues. CDR3 nucleotides: TGTGCCAGCAGTGAACACCCCGGAGGCACCACTGAAGCTTTCTTT. This encodes CASSEHPGGTTEAFF.

V usage is TRBV9 and J usage is TRBJ2-3; D gene uncertain. Germline V gene data show CDR1 as SGDLS and CDR2 as YYNGEE. CDR3 size: 15 residues. Between the trimmed V and J ends, which lost 0 bases and 0 bases, there was a span of 8 bases. The CDR3 nucleotides read TGTGCCAGCAGCGTAGGCACCTCTAGCACAGATACGCAGTATTTT. This gives the protein CASSVGTSSTDTQYF.